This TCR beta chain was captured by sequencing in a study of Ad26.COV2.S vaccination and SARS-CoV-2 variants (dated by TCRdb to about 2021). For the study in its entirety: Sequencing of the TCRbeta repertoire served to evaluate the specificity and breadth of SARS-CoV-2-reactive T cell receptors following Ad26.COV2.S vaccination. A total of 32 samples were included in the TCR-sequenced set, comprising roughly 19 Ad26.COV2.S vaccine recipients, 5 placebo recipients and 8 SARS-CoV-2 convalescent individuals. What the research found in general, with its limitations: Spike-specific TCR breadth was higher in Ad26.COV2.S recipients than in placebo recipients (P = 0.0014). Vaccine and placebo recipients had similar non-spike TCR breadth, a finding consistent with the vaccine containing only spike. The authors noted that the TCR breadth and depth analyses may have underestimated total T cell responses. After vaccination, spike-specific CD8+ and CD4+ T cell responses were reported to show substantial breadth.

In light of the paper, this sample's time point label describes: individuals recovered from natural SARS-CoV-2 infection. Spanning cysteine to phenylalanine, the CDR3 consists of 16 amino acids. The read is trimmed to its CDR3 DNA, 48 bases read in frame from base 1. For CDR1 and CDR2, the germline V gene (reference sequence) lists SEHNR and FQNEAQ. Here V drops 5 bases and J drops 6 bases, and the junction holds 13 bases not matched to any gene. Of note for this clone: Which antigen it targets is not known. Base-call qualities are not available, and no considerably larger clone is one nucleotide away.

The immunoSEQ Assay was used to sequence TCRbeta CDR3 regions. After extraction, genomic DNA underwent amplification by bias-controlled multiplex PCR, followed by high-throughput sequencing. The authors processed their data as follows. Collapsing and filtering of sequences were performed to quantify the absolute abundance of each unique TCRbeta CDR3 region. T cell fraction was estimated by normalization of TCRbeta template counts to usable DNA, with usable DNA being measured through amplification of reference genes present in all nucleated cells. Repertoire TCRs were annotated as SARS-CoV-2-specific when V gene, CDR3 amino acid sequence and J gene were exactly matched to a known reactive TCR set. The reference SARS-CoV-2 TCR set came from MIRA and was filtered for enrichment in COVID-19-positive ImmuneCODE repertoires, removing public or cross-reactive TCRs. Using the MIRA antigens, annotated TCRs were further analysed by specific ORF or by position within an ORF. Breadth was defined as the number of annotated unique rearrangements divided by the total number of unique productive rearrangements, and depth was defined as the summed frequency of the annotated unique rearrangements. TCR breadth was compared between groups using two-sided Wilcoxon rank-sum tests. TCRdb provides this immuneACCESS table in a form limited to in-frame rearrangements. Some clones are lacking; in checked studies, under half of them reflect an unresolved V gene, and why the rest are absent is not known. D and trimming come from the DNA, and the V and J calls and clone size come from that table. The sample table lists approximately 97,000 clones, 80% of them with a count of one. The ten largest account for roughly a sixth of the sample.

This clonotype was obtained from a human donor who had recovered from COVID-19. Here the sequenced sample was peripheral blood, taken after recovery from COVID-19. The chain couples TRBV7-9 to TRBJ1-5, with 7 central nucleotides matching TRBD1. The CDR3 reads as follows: CASSPTGTARGQPQHF. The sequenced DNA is TGTGCCAGCAGCCCCACCGGGACAGCCCGTGGTCAGCCCCAGCATTTT.